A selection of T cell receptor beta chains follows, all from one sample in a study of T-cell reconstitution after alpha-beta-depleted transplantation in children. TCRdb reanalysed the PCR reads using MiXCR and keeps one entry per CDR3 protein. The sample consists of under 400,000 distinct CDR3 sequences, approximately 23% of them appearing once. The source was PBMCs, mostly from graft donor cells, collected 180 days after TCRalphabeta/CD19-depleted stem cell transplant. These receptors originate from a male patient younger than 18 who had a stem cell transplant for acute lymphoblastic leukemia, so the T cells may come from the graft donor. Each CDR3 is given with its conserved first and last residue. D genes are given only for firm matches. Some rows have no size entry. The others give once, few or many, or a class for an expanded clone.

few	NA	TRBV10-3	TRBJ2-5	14	TGTGCCATCAGTGGAGACCCCGTCGAAGAGACCCAGTACTTC	CAISGDPVEETQYF
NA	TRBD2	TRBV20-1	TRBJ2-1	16	TGCAGTGCTTTCGGCAGTGGCGGGAGGACTTACAATGAGCAGTTCTTC	CSAFGSGGRTYNEQFF
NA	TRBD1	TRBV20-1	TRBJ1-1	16	TGCAGTGCACCCCCCAGGGGGCCTAGTTTTGACACTGAAGCTTTCTTT	CSAPPRGPSFDTEAFF
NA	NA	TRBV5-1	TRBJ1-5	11	TGCGCCAGCAGCTCTGATCAGCCCCAGCATTTT	CASSSDQPQHF
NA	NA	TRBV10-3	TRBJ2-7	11	TGTGCCATCAGCCAGACCTACGAGCAGTACTTC	CAISQTYEQYF
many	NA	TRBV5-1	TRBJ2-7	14	TGCGCCAGCAGCTTGGGTGGGGTTGCCTACGAGCAGTACTTC	CASSLGGVAYEQYF
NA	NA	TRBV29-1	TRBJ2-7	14	TGCAGCGTTGCCCAGGGGATGGGGGGCTACGAGCAGTACTTC	CSVAQGMGGYEQYF
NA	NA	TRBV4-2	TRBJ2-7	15	TGTGCCAGCAGCCAAGTGGGTGGCAGGCCCTACGAGCAGTACTTC	CASSQVGGRPYEQYF
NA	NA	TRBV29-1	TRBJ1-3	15	TGCAGCGTTGAAGATCTCGGGAACTCTGGAAACACCATATATTTT	CSVEDLGNSGNTIYF
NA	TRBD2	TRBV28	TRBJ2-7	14	TGTGCCAGCACTTTGGGGACTAGCCTAGGGGAGCAGTACTTC	CASTLGTSLGEQYF
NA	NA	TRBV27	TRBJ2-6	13	TGTGCCAGCACCTCCGCCGGGGCCAACGTCCTGACTTTC	CASTSAGANVLTF
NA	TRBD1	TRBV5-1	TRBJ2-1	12	TGCGCCAGCAGATGGGGACAGGGGGACCCGTTCTTC	CASRWGQGDPFF
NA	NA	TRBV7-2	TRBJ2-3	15	TGTGCCAGCAGCTTAGAGGCAGGGCGGGCAGATACGCAGTATTTT	CASSLEAGRADTQYF
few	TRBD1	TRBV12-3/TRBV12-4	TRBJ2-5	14	TGTGCCAGCAGTTTACGGACAGGGGCGGAGACCCAGTACTTC	CASSLRTGAETQYF
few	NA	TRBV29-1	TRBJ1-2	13	TGCAGCGCCGCCTTCCGGAGGGGATATGGCTACACCTTC	CSAAFRRGYGYTF
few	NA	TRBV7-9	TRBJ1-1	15	TGTGCCAGCAGCTATAATCCGGGGCGGAACACTGAAGCTTTCTTT	CASSYNPGRNTEAFF
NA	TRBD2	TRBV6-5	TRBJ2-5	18	TGTGCCAGCAGTTACGGACTAGCGGGGGGGTATCTCCAAGAGACCCAGTACTTC	CASSYGLAGGYLQETQYF
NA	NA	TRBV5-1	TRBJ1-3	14	TGCGCCAGCAGACCCGGGACAACCGGAAACACCATATATTTT	CASRPGTTGNTIYF
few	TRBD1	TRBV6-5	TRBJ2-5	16	TGTGCCAGCAGTTACTCGTCCGGGACAGCCCAAGAGACCCAGTACTTC	CASSYSSGTAQETQYF
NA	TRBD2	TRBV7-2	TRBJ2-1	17	TGTGCCAGCAGCTTCACAGTCCTGACTAGCAGATACAATGAGCAGTTCTTC	CASSFTVLTSRYNEQFF
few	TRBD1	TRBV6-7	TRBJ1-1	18	TGTGCCAGCAGTTACTTGACAGGGGGCGAAATCTTGAACACTGAAGCTTTCTTT	CASSYLTGGEILNTEAFF
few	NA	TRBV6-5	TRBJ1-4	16	TGTGCCAGCAGTTACTCGAGGCAGGTCGCTAATGAAAAACTGTTTTTT	CASSYSRQVANEKLFF
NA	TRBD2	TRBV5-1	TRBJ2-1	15	TGCGCCAGCAGCTTGGCCGGGAGGTCCAGAGGTGAGCAGTTCTTC	CASSLAGRSRGEQFF
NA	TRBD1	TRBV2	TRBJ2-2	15	TGTGCCAGCACCCGGACAGGGGGGAACACCGGGGAGCTGTTTTTT	CASTRTGGNTGELFF
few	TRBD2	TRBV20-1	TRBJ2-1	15	TGCAGTGCTAGAGACCCTAGCGGGCTTAACAATGAGCAGTTCTTC	CSARDPSGLNNEQFF
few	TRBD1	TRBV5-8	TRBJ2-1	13	TGTGCCAGCAGCACCATACTGGGACAGGAGGGGTTCTTC	CASSTILGQEGFF
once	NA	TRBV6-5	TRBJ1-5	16	TGTGCCAGCAGTTGGACACCGCACATTAGCAATCAGCCCCAGCATTTT	CASSWTPHISNQPQHF
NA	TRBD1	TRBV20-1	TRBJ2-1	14	TGCAGTGCTAGAAGACAGGGGCCCTACAATGAGCAGTTCTTC	CSARRQGPYNEQFF
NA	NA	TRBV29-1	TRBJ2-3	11	TGCAGCGTTGTAGAGACAGATACGCAGTATTTT	CSVVETDTQYF
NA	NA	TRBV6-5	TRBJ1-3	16	TGTGCCAGCAGTTCCCAACAGGGTTATCTTGGAAACACCATATATTTT	CASSSQQGYLGNTIYF
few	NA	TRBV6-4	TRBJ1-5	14	TGTGCCAGCAGTCATACCCTCAGCAATCAGCCCCAGCATTTT	CASSHTLSNQPQHF
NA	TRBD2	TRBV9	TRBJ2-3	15	TGTGCCAGCAGCGTTCGACTAGCGGACACAGATACGCAGTATTTT	CASSVRLADTDTQYF
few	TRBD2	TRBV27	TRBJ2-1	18	TGTGCCAGCCAAGGACTAGCGGGAGCCCGGAGCTCCTACAATGAGCAGTTCTTC	CASQGLAGARSSYNEQFF
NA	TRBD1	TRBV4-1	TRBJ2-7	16	TGCGCCAGCAGCCCTAGCCTGACAGGGCTCTCCTACGAGCAGTACTTC	CASSPSLTGLSYEQYF
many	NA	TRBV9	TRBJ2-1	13	TGTGCCAGCAGCGTAGATGAAAGGGTAGCTGAGTTCTTC	CASSVDERVAEFF
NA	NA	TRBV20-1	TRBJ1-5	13	TGCAGTGCCTCGGACGGTAGCAATCAGCCCCAGCATTTT	CSASDGSNQPQHF
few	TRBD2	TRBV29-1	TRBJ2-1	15	TGCAGCTTTGTTCCATGGGTTCCGCGGGAGGGAGAGCAGTTCTTC	CSFVPWVPREGEQFF
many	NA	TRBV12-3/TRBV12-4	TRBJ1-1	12	TGTGCCAGCAGTTCCCAGGGTGTTATGGCTTTCTTT	CASSSQGVMAFF
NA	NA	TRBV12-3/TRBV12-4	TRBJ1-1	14	TGTGCCAGCAGTTTATTCCCGCTGTACACTGAAGCTTTCTTT	CASSLFPLYTEAFF
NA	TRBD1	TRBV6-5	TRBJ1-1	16	TGTGCCAGCAGTTACCACAGGACAGGGGCTGTAACTGAAGCTTTCTTT	CASSYHRTGAVTEAFF
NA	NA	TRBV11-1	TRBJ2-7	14	TGTGCCAGCAGCCCCGAGCAGAGTTCCTACGAGCAGTACTTC	CASSPEQSSYEQYF
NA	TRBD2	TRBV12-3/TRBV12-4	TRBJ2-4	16	TGTGCCAGCAGCCCCTCAGGAGGACTAGTGAAAAACATTCAGTACTTC	CASSPSGGLVKNIQYF
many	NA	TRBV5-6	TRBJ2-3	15	TGTGCCAGCAGCACCGGCCTGAGGTTCACAGATACGCAGTATTTT	CASSTGLRFTDTQYF
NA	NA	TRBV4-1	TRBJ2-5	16	TGCGCCAGCAGCCAGTTGGGGGGTCGGGCACAAGAGACCCAGTACTTC	CASSQLGGRAQETQYF